This T cell receptor beta chain was profiled in a study of technical replicates of blood from a few donors (dated by TCRdb to about 2017). V is pruned by 4 bases and J by 5 bases, leaving 5 bases of the junction without a gene match. The CDR3, from cysteine to phenylalanine, totals 15 residues. This entry keeps only the CDR3 DNA: 45 bases, framed from base 1. As encoded in the germline V gene, CDR1 is LGHNA while CDR2 is YNFKEQ. Receptors were amplified or captured by the immunoSEQ multiplex PCR assay. TCRdb obtained this table from immuneACCESS and retained in-frame rearrangements with V and J assigned. These tables miss some clones; where compared with another copy, unresolved V genes account for less than half of the shortfall, and the remainder is unexplained. In this sample the table shows more than 45,000 clones, 91% of which occur a single time. The ten largest account for about 3.9% of the sample.

Notes on this clone: No cognate antigen has been identified for it. Base qualities are not provided; no much larger clone lies one nucleotide away.

The TCR sequence derives from a human donor in good health. Some clones in this sample may be carry-over from other donors' samples. The chain links TRBV4-2 with TRBJ2-2; TRBD2 lines up with 9 middle nucleotides. The specimen was PBMCs. The CDR3: CASSLGLATTGELFF. The base sequence is TGTGCCAGCAGCCTCGGACTAGCGACTACCGGGGAGCTGTTTTTT.